In this sample, the clone carrying this T cell receptor (beta chain) turned up a few times. This sample was included in a study of T cell repertoires in cytomegalovirus infection. Study information: Public TCR beta signatures were indicative of both CMV infection and a matching HLA type.

One entry per CDR3 protein results from TCRdb running MiXCR on the reads. The repertoire holds approximately 500,000 distinct CDR3 sequences, with more than 15% as singletons. CDR1 and CDR2 (germline): MNHEY, SMNVEV (reference sequence). Trimming pared 2 bases from V and 0 bases from J, leaving 13 bases between. The CDR3 length is 16 residues. This receptor was identified in a human donor in good health (CMV status not recorded). Some clones in this sample may be carry-over from other donors' samples. The specimen sequenced was CD8+ T cells from PBMCs. The rearrangement joins TRBV27 to TRBJ2-5; a possible D gene is TRBD2 (6 bases). The CDR3 sequence: CASSLTGGAHQETQYF. CDR3 nucleotide sequence: TGTGCCAGCAGTTTAACTGGCGGGGCCCACCAAGAGACCCAGTACTTC.